This record covers a single T cell receptor beta chain. Its antigen is still unknown. This specimen comes from a study of T cells in Graves' hyperthyroidism and ophthalmopathy. The diagnoses drew upon clinical symptoms, serum thyroxine and TRAb, thyroid ultrasound and orbital computed tomography. Whole-study results and caveats: Most thyroid clonotypes expanded above 0.001 appeared in blood too.

Amplification yielded TCR beta CDR3 regions, with RNA transcripts as the source. The study used the HTBI primer set for a first-round RT-PCR of the TCR CDR3. TCRdb independently ran MiXCR on the multiplex PCR reads; one entry per CDR3 protein. The sample comprises around 520,000 distinct CDR3 sequences, around 22% of which are singletons, and 11% rests with the top ten. The CDR3 is 15 amino acids. Germline-derived CDR1 and CDR2 are MDHEN and SYDVKM. Trimming at V came to 4 bases and at J to 5 bases, leaving 6 bases not matched to a gene. The TCR sequence derives from a woman aged 30 to 39 with Graves' ophthalmopathy. Sequenced: blood. V and J are TRBV28 and TRBJ1-1, with 11 bases that match TRBD1. The CDR3 sequence is CASSWPGQGGTEAFF. Written as DNA, the CDR3 is TGTGCCAGCAGTTGGCCGGGACAGGGGGGAACTGAAGCTTTCTTT.